A single sample is the source of the 4 T cell receptor beta chains below, sequenced in a study of cytomegalovirus exposure and HLA in healthy donors. Use of 60 Vbeta and 13 Jbeta primers characterized the PCR. Clones were read by immunoSEQ multiplex PCR, and TCRdb kept only the in-frame ones, dropping some. Its clone listing holds 190,000 or so clones. What was sequenced was PBMCs. The receptors were gathered from a boy aged 5-17 years in good health and CMV-seronegative.

With regard to this clone: The junction shows a germline mismatch at one end, possibly a read error. The identical CDR3 is also encoded by other nucleotide sequences in the sample. The V and J genes are TRBV19 and TRBJ1-3; D is undetermined. From germline, CDR1 is LNHDA and CDR2 SQIVND (reference sequence). The CDR3 is 14 residues long. CDR3 residues: CASSRGFSGNTIYF. The DNA of the CDR3 is TGCGCCAGTAGCCGGGGATTCTCTGGAAACACCATATATTTT.

The chain joins TRBV6-5 to TRBJ2-1; a possible D gene is TRBD1 (6 bases). Germline V gives CDR1 MNHEY, CDR2 SVGAGI. The CDR3 is made up of 15 amino acids. V was trimmed by 8 bases and J by 2 bases, leaving 16 bases between them. The CDR3 region is CASSPQGHPYNEQFF. The CDR3 DNA reads as TGTGCCAGCTCCCCCCAGGGGCATCCCTACAATGAGCAGTTCTTC.

This chain connects TRBV20-1 to TRBJ1-6, with D unclear. The CDR3 is 11 residues long. V gave up 4 bases and J gave up 9 bases, with 7 bases separating them. Germline V gene lookup returns CDR1 DFQATT and CDR2 SNEGSKA (reference sequence). CDR3 in DNA: TGCAGTGCTACATCGAGTTCACCCCTCCACTTT. Protein sequence: CSATSSSPLHF.

The V call is TRBV19, the J call TRBJ1-1; D call uncertain. CDR3 length: 14 residues. Germline V lookup: CDR1 LNHDA, CDR2 SQIVND (reference sequence). The germline V and J ends were trimmed by 1 base and 1 base, with 7 bases remaining between them. CDR3 protein: CASSIGPQNTEAFF. The CDR3, as DNA: TGTGCCAGTAGTATAGGGCCTCAGAACACTGAAGCTTTCTTT.